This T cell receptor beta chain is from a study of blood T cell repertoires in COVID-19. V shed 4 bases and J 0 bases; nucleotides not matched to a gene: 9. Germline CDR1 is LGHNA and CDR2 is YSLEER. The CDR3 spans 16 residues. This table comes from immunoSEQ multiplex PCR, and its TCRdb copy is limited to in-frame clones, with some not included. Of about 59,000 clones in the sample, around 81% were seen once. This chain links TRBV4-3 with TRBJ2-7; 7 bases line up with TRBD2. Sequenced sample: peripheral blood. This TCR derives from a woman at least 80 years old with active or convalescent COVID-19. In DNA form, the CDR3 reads TGCGCCAGCAGCCCCGAGGTGCGGGGGAGCTCCTACGAGCAGTACTTC. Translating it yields CASSPEVRGSSYEQYF.